Presented here are 30 T cell receptor beta chains from one specimen sequenced in a study of OX40 agonist ivuxolimab in advanced cancers. The protocol was immunoSEQ multiplex PCR, while the TCRdb copy is restricted to in-frame clones and leaves out a portion. This sample carries about 63,000 clones, about 89% of them seen once, and the ten largest clones take 0.77%. The specimen comprised CD4+ or CD8+ T cells sorted from blood, sampled in a trial of the OX40 agonist ivuxolimab. The origin of the receptors is an adult with an advanced solid tumor such as melanoma, head and neck, liver or kidney cancer.

The chain recombines TRBV5-4 with TRBJ2-3; 8 positions match TRBD2. Trimming took 4 bases from V and 1 from J; bases not matched to a gene: 8. The CDR3 contains 16 residues. Germline lookup yields CDR1 SGHNT and CDR2 YYREEE (reference sequence). CDR3 sequence reads: CASSLQRELGTDTQYF. The CDR3 DNA reads as TGTGCCAGCAGCCTCCAGCGGGAGCTGGGCACAGATACGCAGTATTTT. The full variable domain, rest sourced from reference TRBV5-4 and TRBJ2-3, is ETGVTQSPTHLIKTRGQQVTLRCSSQSGHNTVSWYQQALGQGPQFIFQYYREEENGRGNFPPRFSGLQFPNYSSELNVNALELDDSALYLCASSLQRELGTDTQYFGPGTRLTVL.

The gene calls are TRBV20-1 and TRBJ2-3; D is undetermined. V was shortened by 2 bases and J by 6 bases, with 6 bases between the two germline ends. CDR3 size: 11 residues. Germline CDR1 DFQATT, CDR2 SNEGSKA (reference sequence). CDR3 nucleotide sequence: TGCAGTGCTAGAACGGGTGATACGCAGTATTTT. Translated, it gives CSARTGDTQYF.

The chain joins TRBV9 to TRBJ2-1; D is uncertain. V shed 0 bases and J shed 8 bases, with 6 bases lying between them. Germline V gene sequence: CDR1 SGDLS, CDR2 YYNGEE. The CDR3 covers 12 residues. CDR3 DNA: TGTGCCAGCAGCGTAGGTCCTGATGAGCAGTTCTTC. Translation gives CASSVGPDEQFF.

This chain links TRBV5-1 with TRBJ1-4, with D tentatively TRBD1 (6 bases). V shed 1 base and J shed 5 bases, with 12 bases lying between them. Germline V lookup: CDR1 SGHRS, CDR2 YFSETQ. This CDR3 has 15 residues. In DNA, the CDR3 is TGCGCCAGCAGCTTGAGCCGGGGGCGGAATGAAAAACTGTTTTTT. The encoded protein is CASSLSRGRNEKLFF.

This clone was observed a handful of times. V is TRBV10-1 and J is TRBJ2-5, with D perhaps matching TRBD1 or TRBD2 (5 bases each). Germline CDR1 is WNHNN and CDR2 is SYGVQD (reference sequence). The CDR3 covers 14 residues. The germline V and J ends were trimmed by 3 bases and 5 bases, with 13 bases remaining between them. CDR3 nucleotide sequence: TGCGCCAGCAGTGATGGGGGTTTTGGGGAGACCCAGTACTTC. Its protein product is CASSDGGFGETQYF.

The chain joins TRBV11-3 to TRBJ2-7; no reliable D call. The V gene lost 1 base and the J gene lost 6 bases, with 10 bases spanning the gap. The CDR3 length is 13 residues. Per the germline V gene, CDR1 is SGHNT and CDR2 is YENEEA. The CDR3 is CASSLVARGEQYF. CDR3 DNA sequence: TGTGCCAGCAGCTTAGTCGCTAGAGGCGAGCAGTACTTC.

This clone is judged medium-sized. The chain carries TRBV7-6 and TRBJ2-7, with D possibly being TRBD1 or TRBD2 (5 bases each). V lost 1 base and J lost 2, with 15 bases in between. Germline V CDR1 and CDR2: SGHVS, FNYEAQ. The CDR3 covers 16 residues. Written as DNA, the CDR3 is TGTGCCAGCAGCTTAGGGACCAGGCCGGGACCCTACGAGCAGTACTTC. Translating gives CASSLGTRPGPYEQYF.

V is TRBV28 and J is TRBJ1-4, with D possibly matching TRBD1 (5 bases). The CDR3 has 18 amino acids. V lost 1 base, J lost 8 bases, and 23 bases lay in between. Germline lookup yields CDR1 MDHEN and CDR2 SYDVKM. Here the CDR3 DNA reads TGTGCCAGCAGTTTATATCCACGGCCGTCAGGGCGAGGCGAAAAACTGTTTTTT. Translated, it gives CASSLYPRPSGRGEKLFF.

The V and J genes are TRBV18 and TRBJ2-3, with D perhaps matching TRBD1 or TRBD2 (5 bases each). CDR1 is KGHSH, CDR2 LQKENI, per germline. Trimming removed 3 bases at V and 1 base at J, with 11 bases between. The CDR3 extends over 15 amino acids. The CDR3 DNA reads TGTGCCAGCTCACCCCTACAGGAGGGCACAGATACGCAGTATTTT. Translation gives CASSPLQEGTDTQYF. Variable domain in full (rest from reference TRBV18 and TRBJ2-3): NAGVMQNPRHLVRRRGQEARLRCSPMKGHSHVYWYRQLPEEGLKFMVYLQKENIIDESGMPKERFSAEFPKEGPSILRIQQVVRGDSAAYFCASSPLQEGTDTQYFGPGTRLTVL.

This chain uses TRBV2 with TRBJ2-5; D might be TRBD1 (5 bases). This CDR3 region has 12 residues. V was clipped by 6 bases and J by 5 bases, with 10 bases between them. Looked up from germline, CDR1 is SNHLY and CDR2 is FYNNEI. The CDR3 DNA follows: TGTGCCAGCAGCTGGGGCCGGGAGACCCAGTACTTC. Its translation: CASSWGRETQYF.

This chain links TRBV11-2 with TRBJ2-3; no firm D call. The V and J ends lost 4 bases and 0 bases respectively, with 11 bases between them. Germline CDR1 is SGHAT and CDR2 is FQNNGV. The CDR3 has 15 amino acids. CDR3 region: CASSYLMDSTDTQYF. Here the CDR3 DNA reads TGTGCCAGCAGCTACTTAATGGATAGCACAGATACGCAGTATTTT.

Points on this clone: The junction differs from germline at one of its ends, possibly a read error. The chain employs TRBV5-4 and TRBJ1-6; D is perhaps TRBD1 (6 bases). This CDR3 is 13 amino acids long. Germline V gene lookup returns CDR1 SGHNT and CDR2 YYREEE (reference sequence). The CDR3 DNA reads TGCGCCAGCAGCGGAAACAGGGACTCACCCCTCCACTTT. Its protein product is CASSGNRDSPLHF.

The V gene is TRBV19, the J gene TRBJ2-2; D ambiguous. The CDR3 loop spans 12 amino acids. V was shortened by 5 bases and J by 8 bases, with 9 bases between the two germline ends. Germline values: CDR1 LNHDA, CDR2 SQIVND (reference sequence). CDR3 residues: CASSLMVGELFF. The DNA of the CDR3 is TGTGCCAGTAGTCTCATGGTTGGGGAGCTGTTTTTT.

This clone was counted once. The rearrangement uses TRBV5-1 and TRBJ2-7; D could derive from TRBD1 or TRBD2 (7 bases each). The CDR3 extends over 16 amino acids. Germline V gene lookup returns CDR1 SGHRS and CDR2 YFSETQ. With 4 bases removed from V and 0 bases from J, the gap between germline ends came to 17 bases. CDR3 bases: TGCGCCAGCAGCCTCGAGGGAGGGGGCTTCTCCTACGAGCAGTACTTC. Its protein product is CASSLEGGGFSYEQYF.

The gene calls are TRBV29-1 and TRBJ2-3, with D perhaps given as TRBD1 or TRBD2 (5 bases each). The germline V and J ends were trimmed by 1 base and 5 bases, with 16 bases remaining between them. Germline V lookup: CDR1 SQVTM, CDR2 ANQGSEA. CDR3 size: 15 residues. The CDR3 nucleotides are TGCAGCGTTGAAGGCAGCTTACGGGGCGGAGATACGCAGTATTTT. This translates into CSVEGSLRGGDTQYF.

The chain employs TRBV9 and TRBJ2-1; weak D call: TRBD2 (6 bases). V was clipped by 0 bases and J by 5 bases, with 18 bases between them. Germline V gene sequence: CDR1 SGDLS, CDR2 YYNGEE. This CDR3 contains 17 residues. CDR3 in amino acids: CASSVGPGGGLHNEQFF. The CDR3 region has the DNA TGTGCCAGCAGCGTAGGCCCTGGGGGAGGTTTGCACAATGAGCAGTTCTTC.

V usage is TRBV5-4 and J usage is TRBJ2-1; tentative D call: TRBD1 (6 bases). Germline V CDR1 and CDR2: SGHNT, YYREEE (reference sequence). Trimming took 7 bases from V and 10 from J, leaving 15 bases between them. The CDR3 has 12 amino acids. As DNA, the CDR3 is TGTGCCAGCGAGAGGGTAAGGGGGGAGCAGTTCTTC. Its translation: CASERVRGEQFF. Full variable domain (outside the CDR3, taken from reference TRBV5-4 and TRBJ2-1): ETGVTQSPTHLIKTRGQQVTLRCSSQSGHNTVSWYQQALGQGPQFIFQYYREEENGRGNFPPRFSGLQFPNYSSELNVNALELDDSALYLCASERVRGEQFFGPGTRLTVL.

This sequence joins TRBV11-2 and TRBJ2-2; possible D gene TRBD1, 6 bases. V lost 5 bases, J lost 0 bases, and 16 bases lay in between. The V gene's germline CDR1 is SGHAT and CDR2 FQNNGV. CDR3 length: 17 residues. The CDR3, as DNA: TGTGCCAGCAGCCGAGGTCCGGGACAAACGAACACCGGGGAGCTGTTTTTT. Its translation: CASSRGPGQTNTGELFF.

The J gene is TRBJ2-7, the V gene TRBV18; TRBD2 aligns across 7 bases. Per the germline V gene, CDR1 is KGHSH and CDR2 is LQKENI. J was trimmed by 7 bases and V by 6 bases; bases with no gene match: 15. The CDR3 spans 15 residues. CDR3 sequence (DNA): TGTGCCAGCTCCCCCGCGGGAGTATCGTTGGGGGAGCAGTACTTC. Translating it yields CASSPAGVSLGEQYF.

Points on this clone: The same CDR3 is also encoded by other DNA sequences in this sample. The chain joins TRBV5-1 to TRBJ2-5; tentatively, D is TRBD2 (5 bases). The CDR3 runs to 13 residues. V shed 1 base and J shed 5 bases, with 9 bases lying between them. Germline V gene lookup returns CDR1 SGHRS and CDR2 YFSETQ. The CDR3 nucleotides read TGCGCCAGCAGCTTGCGCGGGCGGGAGACCCAGTACTTC. Its translation: CASSLRGRETQYF.

The genes are TRBV7-9 and TRBJ2-7; D is perhaps TRBD1 (6 bases). Germline CDR1 and CDR2: SEHNR and FQNEAQ (reference sequence). Trimming took off 3 bases at V and 6 bases at J, with 18 bases between the two ends. CDR3 size: 15 residues. The CDR3 nucleotides read TGTGCCAGCAGCTTCTTCGGCAGGGGATTCGGCGAGCAGTACTTC. Protein sequence: CASSFFGRGFGEQYF.

This clone is a singleton in its sample. The gene calls are TRBV12-5 and TRBJ2-4; D is unresolved. Trimming stripped 5 bases from V and 0 bases from J, with 8 bases between. Germline V gene sequence: CDR1 LGHNT, CDR2 FRNRAP. This CDR3 contains 14 residues. The CDR3 nucleotides are TGTGCTAGTGGTCCCCTGGGAGCCAAAAACATTCAGTACTTC. This codes for CASGPLGAKNIQYF.

The chain recombines TRBV9 with TRBJ2-3; perhaps TRBD2 as D (5 bases). Trimming stripped 0 bases from V and 0 bases from J, with 11 bases between. The CDR3 runs to 16 residues. From germline, CDR1 is SGDLS and CDR2 YYNGEE. The CDR3 sequence is CASSVGAAASTDTQYF. For the CDR3, the DNA is TGTGCCAGCAGCGTAGGAGCGGCCGCTAGCACAGATACGCAGTATTTT.

V gene TRBV4-3 combines with J gene TRBJ1-1, with D unresolved. With 2 bases removed from V and 0 bases from J, the gap between germline ends came to 7 bases. The CDR3 spans 14 residues. Germline V CDR1 and CDR2: LGHNA, YSLEER. The CDR3 protein is CASSQSSMNTEAFF. CDR3 in DNA: TGCGCCAGCAGCCAAAGTTCCATGAACACTGAAGCTTTCTTT.

The chain joins TRBV7-6 to TRBJ1-2, with D possibly TRBD1 on 5 matching bases. V dropped 2 bases and J dropped 0 bases, with 16 bases sitting between them. Germline CDR1 is SGHVS and CDR2 is FNYEAQ. The length of the CDR3 is 17 residues. Written as DNA, the CDR3 is TGTGCCAGCAGCTTACAAAGTGGGGCCCTAGCTAACTATGGCTACACCTTC. Protein sequence: CASSLQSGALANYGYTF.

The J gene is TRBJ2-1, the V gene TRBV11-2, with D perhaps TRBD2 (5 bases). The CDR3 is 15 residues long. Deletions cut 3 bases from V and 2 bases from J, with 11 bases between. In germline, CDR1 is SGHAT, CDR2 FQNNGV. The CDR3 DNA is TGTGCCAGCAGCTTCGGGCGGGCCCCCTACAATGAGCAGTTCTTC. Protein sequence: CASSFGRAPYNEQFF.

The genes are TRBV11-1 and TRBJ2-5, with D tentatively TRBD1 (5 bases). Germline loops: CDR1 SGHAT, CDR2 FQDESV (reference sequence). Between the trimmed V and J ends, which lost 0 bases and 1 base, there was a span of 15 bases. The CDR3 length is 17 residues. The DNA of the CDR3 is TGTGCCAGCAGCTTAGCCCGACAGTGGGGTACCCAAGAGACCCAGTACTTC. Translation gives CASSLARQWGTQETQYF.

In its sample, this clone was seen once. The chain couples TRBV5-4 to TRBJ2-1, with 12 bases identical to TRBD2. Germline V gene sequence: CDR1 SGHNT, CDR2 YYREEE (reference sequence). The CDR3 is 19 residues long. V lost 4 bases, J lost 8 bases, and 19 bases stayed unmatched. CDR3 sequence: CASSLGLAGRVGGRDEQFF. CDR3 bases: TGTGCCAGCAGCCTGGGACTAGCGGGCCGCGTGGGGGGTAGGGATGAGCAGTTCTTC.

The chain couples TRBV12-5 to TRBJ1-2, with 7 bases aligning to TRBD1. V dropped 0 bases and J dropped 4; count of bases not matched to a gene: 5. Looked up from germline, CDR1 is LGHNT and CDR2 is FRNRAP. The CDR3 has 15 amino acids. The CDR3 here is CASGLVRRGLYGYTF. DNA of the CDR3: TGTGCTAGTGGTTTGGTAAGGAGGGGGCTCTATGGCTACACCTTC.

V and J are TRBV19 and TRBJ2-7; TRBD1 matches 10 bases. This CDR3 has 14 amino acids. J lost 2 bases, V lost 9 bases, and 7 bases had no gene match. Per germline, CDR1 LNHDA and CDR2 SQIVND (reference sequence). The CDR3 loop reads CASARTGGAYEQYF. As DNA, the CDR3 is TGTGCCAGCGCCAGGACAGGGGGGGCCTACGAGCAGTACTTC.